This T cell receptor beta chain was identified during a study of shared clonotypes between healthy human individuals. Regarding the study as a whole: Memory subsets generally showed lower estimated richness than naive subsets.

Concerning this clone: Its antigen remains unknown. Other DNA sequences in the same sample also yield this CDR3.

The genomic DNA of each subset was split evenly across several immunoSEQ plates. Sorted-subset replicate PCR reactions contained roughly 200 ng DNA, corresponding to some 29,000 T cell genomes. Clones were read by immunoSEQ multiplex PCR, and TCRdb kept only the in-frame ones, dropping some. The sample has 2 million or so clones; 90% to 95% are singletons. The TCR originated in a man between 18 and 35 years old in good health. The sequenced sample was naive CD4+ T cells sorted from blood. As to subset: CD45RA+ positively selected.

DNA for the CDR3: TGCGCCAGCAGAACTAGCGGGACATACGAGCAGTACTTC. Its translation is CASRTSGTYEQYF. The rearrangement links TRBV10-2 to TRBJ2-7, with 10 bases matching TRBD2. This CDR3 contains 13 residues. Germline trimming cut 6 bases from V and 4 bases from J; bases unmatched to any gene: 3. Germline values: CDR1 WSHSY, CDR2 SAAADI.